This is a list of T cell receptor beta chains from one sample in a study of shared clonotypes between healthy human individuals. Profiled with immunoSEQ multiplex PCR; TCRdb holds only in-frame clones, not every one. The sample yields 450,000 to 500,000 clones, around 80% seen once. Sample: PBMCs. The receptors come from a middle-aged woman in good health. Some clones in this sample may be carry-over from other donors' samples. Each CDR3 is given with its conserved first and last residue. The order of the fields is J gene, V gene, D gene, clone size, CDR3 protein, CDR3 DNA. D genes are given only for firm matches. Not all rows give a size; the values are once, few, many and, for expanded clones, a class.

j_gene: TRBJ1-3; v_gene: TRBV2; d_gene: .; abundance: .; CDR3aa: CASSRDQLRANTIYF; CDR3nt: TGTGCCAGCAGCCGGGACCAACTTCGAGCGAACACCATATATTTT
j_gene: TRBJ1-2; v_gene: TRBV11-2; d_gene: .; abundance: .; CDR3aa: CASSLAGGNGYTF; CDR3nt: TGTGCCAGCAGCTTGGCGGGGGGAAATGGCTACACCTTC
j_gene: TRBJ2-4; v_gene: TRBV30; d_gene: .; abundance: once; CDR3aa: CAWGAGSQNIQYF; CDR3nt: TGTGCCTGGGGGGCGGGATCTCAAAACATTCAGTACTTC
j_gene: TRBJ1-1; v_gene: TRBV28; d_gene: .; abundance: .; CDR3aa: CASRSWSDNTEAFF; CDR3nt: TGTGCCAGCAGGTCTTGGTCAGATAACACTGAAGCTTTCTTT
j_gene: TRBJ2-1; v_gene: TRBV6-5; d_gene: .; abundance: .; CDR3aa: CASSKTSYEQFF; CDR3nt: TGTGCCAGCAGTAAGACTAGTTATGAGCAGTTCTTC
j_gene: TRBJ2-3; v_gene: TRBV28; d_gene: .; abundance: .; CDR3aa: CASSSDSFLSGFF; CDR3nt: TGTGCCAGCAGTTCGGACTCCTTTCTATCCGGGTTTTTT
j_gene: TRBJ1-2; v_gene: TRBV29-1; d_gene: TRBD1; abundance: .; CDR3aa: CSGRTGGYDGYTF; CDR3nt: TGCAGCGGTCGGACAGGGGGCTACGATGGCTACACCTTC
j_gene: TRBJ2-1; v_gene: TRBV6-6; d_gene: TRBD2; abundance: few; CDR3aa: CASRRPGLGGGFF; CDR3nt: TGTGCCAGCAGACGCCCGGGACTAGGGGGGGGGTTCTTC
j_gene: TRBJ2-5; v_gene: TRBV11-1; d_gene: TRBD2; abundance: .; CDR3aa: CASSAGLAGGRGRETQYF; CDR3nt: TGTGCCAGCAGCGCGGGACTAGCGGGAGGGCGGGGAAGGGAGACCCAGTACTTC
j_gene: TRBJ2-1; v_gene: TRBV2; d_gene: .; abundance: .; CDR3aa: CASSSGHRSYNEQFF; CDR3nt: TGTGCCAGCAGTAGCGGCCACCGCTCCTACAATGAGCAGTTCTTC
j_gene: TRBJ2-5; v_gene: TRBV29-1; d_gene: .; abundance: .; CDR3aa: CSVEIRGEYQETQYF; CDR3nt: TGCAGCGTTGAGATCAGGGGCGAGTACCAAGAGACCCAGTACTTC
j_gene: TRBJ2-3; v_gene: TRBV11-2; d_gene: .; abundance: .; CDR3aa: CASSLAPRDTQYF; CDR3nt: TGTGCCAGCAGCTTGGCCCCCAGAGATACGCAGTATTTT
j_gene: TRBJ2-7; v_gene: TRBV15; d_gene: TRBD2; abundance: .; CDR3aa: CATSKGLAGVSYEQYF; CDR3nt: TGTGCCACCAGCAAAGGACTAGCGGGAGTATCCTACGAGCAGTACTTC
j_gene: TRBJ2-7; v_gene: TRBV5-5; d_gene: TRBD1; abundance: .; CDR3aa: CASSLQGARDDEQYF; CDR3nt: TGTGCCAGCAGCTTACAGGGGGCGCGTGACGACGAGCAGTACTTC
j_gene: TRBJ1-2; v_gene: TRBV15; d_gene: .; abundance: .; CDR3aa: CATSRGGDGYGYTF; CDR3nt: TGTGCCACCAGCAGAGGCGGGGACGGCTATGGCTACACCTTC
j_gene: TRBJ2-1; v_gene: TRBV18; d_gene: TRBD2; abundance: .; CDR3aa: CASSPPRASGRYYNEQFF; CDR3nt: TGTGCCAGCTCACCACCGAGGGCTAGCGGGCGTTATTACAATGAGCAGTTCTTC
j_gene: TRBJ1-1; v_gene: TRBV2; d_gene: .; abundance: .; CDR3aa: CASSLGPNTEAFF; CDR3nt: TGTGCCAGCAGTCTGGGGCCGAACACTGAAGCTTTCTTT
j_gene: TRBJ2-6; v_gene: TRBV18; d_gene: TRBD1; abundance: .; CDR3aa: CASSPWTGLSSGANVLTF; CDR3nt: TGTGCCAGCTCACCTTGGACAGGCCTCAGCTCTGGGGCCAACGTCCTGACTTTC
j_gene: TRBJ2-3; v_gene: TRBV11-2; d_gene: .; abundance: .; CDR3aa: CASSFGLRTDTQYF; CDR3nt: TGTGCCAGCAGCTTCGGACTGCGCACAGATACGCAGTATTTT
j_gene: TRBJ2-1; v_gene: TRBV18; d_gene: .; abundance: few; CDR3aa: CASSPVTRGGYNEQFF; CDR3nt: TGTGCCAGCTCACCAGTGACTAGGGGGGGCTACAATGAGCAGTTCTTC
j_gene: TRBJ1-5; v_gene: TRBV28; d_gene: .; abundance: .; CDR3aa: CASSLGAYVQPQHF; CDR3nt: TGTGCCAGCAGTTTAGGGGCCTATGTTCAGCCCCAGCATTTT
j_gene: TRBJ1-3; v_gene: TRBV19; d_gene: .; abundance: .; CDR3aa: CASRQEGSGNTIYF; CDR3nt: TGTGCCAGTAGACAGGAGGGCTCTGGAAACACCATATATTTT
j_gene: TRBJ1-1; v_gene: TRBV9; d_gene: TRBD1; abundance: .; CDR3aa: CASSARQGFDRSAFF; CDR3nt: TGTGCCAGCAGCGCCCGACAGGGGTTCGATCGGTCTGCTTTCTTT
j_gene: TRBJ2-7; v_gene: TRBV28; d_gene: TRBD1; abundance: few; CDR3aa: CATWGQGNYEQYF; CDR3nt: TGTGCCACCTGGGGACAGGGGAACTACGAGCAGTACTTC
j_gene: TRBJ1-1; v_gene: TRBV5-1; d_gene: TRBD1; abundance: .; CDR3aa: CASSLASGQGAFF; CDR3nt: TGCGCCAGCAGCTTGGCCTCAGGACAGGGAGCTTTCTTT
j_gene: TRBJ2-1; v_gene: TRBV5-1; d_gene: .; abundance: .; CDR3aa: CASSSAGPANEQFF; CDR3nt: TGCGCCAGCAGCTCGGCGGGACCGGCCAATGAGCAGTTCTTC
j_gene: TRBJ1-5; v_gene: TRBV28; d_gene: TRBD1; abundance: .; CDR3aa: CATRLQGGNQPQHF; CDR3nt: TGTGCCACCCGCCTGCAGGGGGGTAATCAGCCCCAGCATTTT
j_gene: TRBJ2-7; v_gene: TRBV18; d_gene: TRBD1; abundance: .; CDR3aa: CASSPLRGQGINEQYF; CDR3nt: TGTGCCAGCTCACCACTGAGGGGACAGGGGATCAACGAGCAGTACTTC
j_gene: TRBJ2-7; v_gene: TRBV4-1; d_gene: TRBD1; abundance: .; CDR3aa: CASSARQGRFSYEQYF; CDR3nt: TGCGCCAGCAGCGCCCGACAGGGACGATTCTCCTACGAGCAGTACTTC
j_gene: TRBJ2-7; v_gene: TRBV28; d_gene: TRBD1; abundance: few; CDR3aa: CASSSGGTGKNEQYF; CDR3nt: TGTGCCAGCAGTTCCGGGGGGACAGGGAAGAACGAGCAGTACTTC
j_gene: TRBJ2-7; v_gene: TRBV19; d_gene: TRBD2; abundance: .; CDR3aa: CASSNPSGSSYEQYF; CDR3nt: TGTGCCAGTAGTAACCCTAGCGGGAGCTCCTACGAGCAGTACTTC
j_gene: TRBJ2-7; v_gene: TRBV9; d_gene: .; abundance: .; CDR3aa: CAPSERNTYEQYF; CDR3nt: TGTGCGCCCTCCGAGCGGAACACCTACGAGCAGTACTTC
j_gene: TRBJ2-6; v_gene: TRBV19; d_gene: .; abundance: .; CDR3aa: CASSMSSLGLSGANVLTF; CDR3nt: TGTGCCAGTAGTATGAGCTCTTTGGGACTCTCTGGGGCCAACGTCCTGACTTTC
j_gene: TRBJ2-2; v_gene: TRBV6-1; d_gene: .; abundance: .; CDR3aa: CASSEDGLLLVTGELFF; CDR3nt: TGTGCCAGCAGTGAAGATGGGTTGTTGTTGGTCACCGGGGAGCTGTTTTTT
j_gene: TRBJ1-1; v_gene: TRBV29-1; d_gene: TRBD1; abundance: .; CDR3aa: CSVEAKGATEAFF; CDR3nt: TGCAGCGTTGAAGCTAAGGGGGCAACTGAAGCTTTCTTT
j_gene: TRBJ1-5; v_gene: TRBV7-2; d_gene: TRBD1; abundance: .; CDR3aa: CASSSSGTGGGNQPQHF; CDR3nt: TGTGCCAGCAGCTCCTCCGGGACAGGGGGCGGAAATCAGCCCCAGCATTTT
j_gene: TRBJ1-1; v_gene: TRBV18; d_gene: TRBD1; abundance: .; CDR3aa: CASSPPVGQGGQDTEAFF; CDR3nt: TGTGCCAGCTCACCACCAGTCGGACAGGGCGGTCAGGACACTGAAGCTTTCTTT
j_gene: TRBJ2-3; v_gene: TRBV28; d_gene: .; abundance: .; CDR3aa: CASRPRADTQYF; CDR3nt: TGTGCCAGCAGGCCGCGAGCAGATACGCAGTATTTT
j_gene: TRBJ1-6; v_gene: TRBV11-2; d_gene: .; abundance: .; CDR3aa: CASSLEQAPYNSPLHF; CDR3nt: TGTGCCAGCAGCTTAGAACAGGCCCCCTATAATTCACCCCTCCACTTT
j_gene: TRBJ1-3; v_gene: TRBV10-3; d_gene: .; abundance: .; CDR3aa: CAISDPTGTSLPGNTIYF; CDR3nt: TGTGCCATCAGTGACCCTACCGGGACCTCCCTACCTGGAAACACCATATATTTT
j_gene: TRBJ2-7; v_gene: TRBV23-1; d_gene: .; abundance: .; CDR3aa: CASSQSIRDGLGLDEQYF; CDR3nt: TGCGCCAGCAGTCAATCGATCAGGGACGGTTTAGGGTTGGACGAGCAGTACTTC
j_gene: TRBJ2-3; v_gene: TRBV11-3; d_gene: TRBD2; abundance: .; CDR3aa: CASSEGTSGSDTQYF; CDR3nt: TGTGCCAGCAGCGAGGGGACTAGCGGGAGTGATACGCAGTATTTT
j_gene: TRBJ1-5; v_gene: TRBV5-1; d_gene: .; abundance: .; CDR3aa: CASSLGQPNQPQHF; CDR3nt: TGCGCCAGCAGCCTAGGTCAGCCCAATCAGCCCCAGCATTTT
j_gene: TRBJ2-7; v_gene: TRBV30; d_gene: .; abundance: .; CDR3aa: CAWLRGAGSYEQYF; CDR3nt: TGTGCCTGGCTTAGGGGTGCCGGCTCCTACGAGCAGTACTTC
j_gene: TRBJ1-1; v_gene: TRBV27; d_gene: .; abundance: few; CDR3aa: CASSNWRLDTEAFF; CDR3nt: TGTGCCAGCAGCAACTGGCGTTTGGACACTGAAGCTTTCTTT
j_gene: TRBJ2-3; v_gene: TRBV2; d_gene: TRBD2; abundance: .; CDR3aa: CASSEGLGFYTDTQYF; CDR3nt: TGTGCCAGCAGTGAGGGACTAGGGTTTTACACAGATACGCAGTATTTT